This paragraph covers one T cell receptor (beta chain) sequence. The repertoire was sequenced with immunoSEQ multiplex PCR; TCRdb's copy has only in-frame clones and lacks some. This sample yields over a million clones, of which 75% to 85% are seen a single time; roughly 0.65% belongs to the top ten. This specimen comes from a study of shared clonotypes between healthy human individuals. The germline CDR1 and CDR2 sequences are SGDLS and YYNGEE. The V end was cut by 0 bases, the J end by 2 bases, with 14 bases between. This CDR3 is 16 amino acids long. Sequenced sample: memory CD4+ T cells from PBMCs. Subset in this sample: CD45RA-negative fraction. The clonotype comes from a man aged 18 to 30 in good health. Some clones in this sample may be carry-over from other donors' samples. The rearrangement uses TRBV9 and TRBJ2-5; D is unresolved. CDR3 DNA sequence: TGTGCCAGCAGCGTAGCCGGTTCCCGTTTTCAAGAGACCCAGTACTTC. This gives the protein CASSVAGSRFQETQYF.